This T cell receptor (beta chain) was retrieved from a study of shared clonotypes between healthy human individuals. Study results and caveats: Owing to a small donor count, the genetic and exposure-history diversity represented was limited.

As regards this clone: Antigen unknown.

Method: immunoSEQ multiplex PCR; TCRdb's copy keeps in-frame clones and lacks some. The sample comprises roughly 2 million clones, about 95% of which are singletons, and 0.85% to 1.2% rests with the top ten. CDR1 is MGHRA and CDR2 is YSYEKL in the germline V gene. The CDR3 contains 12 residues. V was shortened by 4 bases and J by 7 bases, with 8 bases between the two germline ends. Terminally differentiated effector memory CD45RA+ cells were excluded from the naive CD8 cells, which were CD45RO-negative and positively selected for CCR7. The rearrangement uses TRBV4-1 and TRBJ2-1, with D unresolved. This TCR derives from a man aged 18-30 years in good health. The sample comprised naive CD8+ T cells sorted from blood. CDR3 DNA sequence: TGCGCCAGCAGCCCTAACAAGAATGAGCAGTTCTTC. Translated: CASSPNKNEQFF.